This T cell receptor (beta chain) was recorded in a study of siplizumab effects on memory and regulatory T cells (dated by TCRdb to between 2018 and 2021). A note on the overall study: The study examined how the anti-CD2 antibody siplizumab affects alloreactive T-cell subsets in allogeneic mixed lymphocyte reactions built from human PBMCs.

Receptor libraries were prepared by the immunoSEQ multiplex PCR assay. Some 100,000 TCR templates per sample were assayed by the deep sequencing platform. Genomic DNA extracted from sorted T cells was used for TCRbeta CDR3 sequencing. The authors' analysis ran thus. Clonal analysis of TCRbeta CDR3 data was done in the R programming language. Alloreactive CD4+ and CD8+ clones were identified by comparing unstimulated samples to CFSE-low samples taken after the reaction. Regulatory or non-regulatory origin of alloreactive CD4+ clones was assigned by matching sequences to the sorted unstimulated Treg and non-Treg repertoires. The immuneACCESS repertoire file appears here via TCRdb, limited to in-frame rearrangements. These files lack a portion of the clones; in checked studies, under half of the deficit traces to unresolved V genes, and the cause of the others is not known. V, J and clone size reflect that table, while D and trimming were determined from the DNA. The sample has around 110,000 clones on record, roughly 94% of them singletons. Of the sample, under 2% is held by the ten largest clones.

This clone is a singleton in its sample. Its antigen is not yet known. Within one base of it there is no much larger clone, and no base qualities were kept. Sorted unstimulated T cells and proliferating T cells recovered from mixed lymphocyte reactions were subjected to TCRbeta CDR3 sequencing. Fresh whole blood from approximately ten HLA-typed healthy donors was used to isolate PBMCs. To map where alloreactive clones came from, unstimulated CD4+ non-regulatory T cells were FACS-sorted. V and J lose 0 bases and 1 base, and a span of 10 bases separates them. The CDR3 numbers 15 residues from cysteine through phenylalanine. The only DNA kept is the CDR3, 45 bases in frame from the first base. The germline V gene gives CDR1 as MNHEY and CDR2 as SVGAGI. Overall study results and their limits: Whether proliferating Tregs from siplizumab cultures were suppressive was not functionally confirmed. Siplizumab significantly lowered the cumulative frequency of alloreactive sequences that could be traced to unstimulated CD4+ memory T cells. Roughly 75-95% of proliferating CD4+ or CD8+ clones could not be assigned a naive or memory phenotype. Of the alloreactive CD4+ clones that could be mapped, the Treg-derived share averaged roughly 73% with siplizumab compared with around 25% in control reactions. Sequences below about 10^-5 frequency were poorly captured, so only a minor fraction of alloreactive clones could be mapped to unstimulated subsets. Unstimulated naive T cells appeared more diverse than memory T cells, and naive cells seemed to contribute substantially to the alloresponse.

The chain couples TRBV6-5 to TRBJ2-7; the D region possibly corresponds to TRBD1 (5 bases align). Sequenced input: non-Treg CD4+ T cells sorted from blood. Per the publication, the cell subset or site label means: FACS-sorted unstimulated CD4+ non-regulatory T cells. This TCR was recovered from a human donor in good health. The DNA reads as follows: TGTGCCAGCAGTTACTCGGCAGGGATTTCCTACGAGCAGTACTTC. Translated, this gives CASSYSAGISYEQYF.